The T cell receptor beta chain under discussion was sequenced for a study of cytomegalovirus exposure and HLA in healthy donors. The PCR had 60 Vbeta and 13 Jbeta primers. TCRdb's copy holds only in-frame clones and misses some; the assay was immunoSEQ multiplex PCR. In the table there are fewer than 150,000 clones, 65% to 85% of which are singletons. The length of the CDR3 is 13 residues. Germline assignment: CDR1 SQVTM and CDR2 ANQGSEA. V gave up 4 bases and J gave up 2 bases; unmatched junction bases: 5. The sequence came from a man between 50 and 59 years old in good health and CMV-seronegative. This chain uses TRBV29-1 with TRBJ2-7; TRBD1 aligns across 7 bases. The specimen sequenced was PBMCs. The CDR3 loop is CSVGGQATYEQYF. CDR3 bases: TGCAGCGTTGGAGGACAGGCGACCTACGAGCAGTACTTC.